These T cell receptor beta chains were read from a single sample in a study of blood T cell repertoires in COVID-19. Clones were sequenced by immunoSEQ multiplex PCR, and TCRdb holds only the in-frame ones, with some missing. The table has 75,000 to 100,000 clones, roughly 85% seen once. Sequenced input: peripheral blood. These receptors originate from a man between 70 and 80 years old with acute or convalescent COVID-19. CDR3s include the opening cysteine and the closing phenylalanine or tryptophan. D genes are given only for firm matches. Size values are once, few and many counts, or a class for expanded clones, and some rows have none.

size | J | D | V | DNA | CDR3
once | TRBJ2-7 | . | TRBV12-5 | TGTGCTAGTGGTTTGGCCACGACGGGGCAGTACTTC | CASGLATTGQYF
. | TRBJ2-3 | TRBD1 | TRBV3-1/TRBV3-2 | TGTGCCAGCAGCCAAGGACAGGGGGCAGATACGCAGTATTTT | CASSQGQGADTQYF
. | TRBJ1-2 | TRBD1 | TRBV9 | TGTGCCAGCAGCGCTCGGGACAGGCTTTATGGCTACACCTTC | CASSARDRLYGYTF
. | TRBJ2-2 | TRBD2 | TRBV10-3 | TGTGCCATCAGTATAGGACTAGCGAACACCGGGGAGCTGTTTTTT | CAISIGLANTGELFF
. | TRBJ1-1 | . | TRBV18 | TGTGCCAGCTCACCCCAACAGGGTTCCCCTGCTGAAGCTTTCTTT | CASSPQQGSPAEAFF
once | TRBJ1-4 | . | TRBV4-1 | TGCGCCAGCAGCCGGTTTCGGGGTAATGAAAAACTGTTTTTT | CASSRFRGNEKLFF
. | TRBJ1-1 | TRBD1 | TRBV5-1 | TGCGCCAGCATGGGTGGACAGGGTAGGAACACTGAAGCTTTCTTT | CASMGGQGRNTEAFF
. | TRBJ1-1 | . | TRBV5-4 | TGTGCCAGCAGCTTGGGTATACTCGGGGGCACTGAAGCTTTCTTT | CASSLGILGGTEAFF
. | TRBJ1-6 | . | TRBV2 | TGTGCCAGCAGAGGAGTGATTGATAATTCACCCCTCCACTTT | CASRGVIDNSPLHF
. | TRBJ1-2 | TRBD1 | TRBV11-2 | TGTGCCAGCAGCATCGACAGGGGGCGCGGCTACACCTTC | CASSIDRGRGYTF
once | TRBJ1-6 | . | TRBV27 | TGTGCCAGTGGCCCGGGTTTCAGCTCCTATAATTCACCCCTCCACTTT | CASGPGFSSYNSPLHF
once | TRBJ2-2 | TRBD2 | TRBV18 | TGTGCCAGCTCACCGGGACTAGCGGACACCGGGGAGCTGTTTTTT | CASSPGLADTGELFF
. | TRBJ1-3 | . | TRBV5-1 | TGCGCCAGCAGTTTGAACAGCGGCTCTGGAAACACCATATATTTT | CASSLNSGSGNTIYF
few | TRBJ1-5 | TRBD1 | TRBV6-4 | TGTGCCACTTCGACAGGGGAGTTCGATCAGCCCCAGCATTTT | CATSTGEFDQPQHF
. | TRBJ2-3 | TRBD2 | TRBV19 | TGTGCCAGTAGTACGCGGACTAGCGGGCGGGGTGGTACGCAGTATTTT | CASSTRTSGRGGTQYF
. | TRBJ1-1 | . | TRBV10-2 | TGCGCCAGCAGAGGGGTGTACGAGAACACTGAAGCTTTCTTT | CASRGVYENTEAFF
. | TRBJ2-1 | TRBD2 | TRBV6-5 | TGTGCCAGCAGGACTAGCGGCTCCTACAATGAGCAGTTCTTC | CASRTSGSYNEQFF
. | TRBJ1-4 | TRBD1 | TRBV28 | TGTGCCAGCAGCGTAACAGGGGGCGAAGGTGAAAAACTGTTTTTT | CASSVTGGEGEKLFF
few | TRBJ1-6 | . | TRBV7-9 | TGTGCCAGCAGCTTAGGCGGGATGGACTCACCCCTCCACTTT | CASSLGGMDSPLHF
. | TRBJ1-1 | TRBD1 | TRBV5-1 | TGCGCCAGCAGCTTGGGGACAGGGACCGAAATGAACACTGAAGCTTTCTTT | CASSLGTGTEMNTEAFF
. | TRBJ2-3 | . | TRBV19 | TGTGCCAGTAGTTTACGACTGGACAAGACAACAGATACGCAGTATTTT | CASSLRLDKTTDTQYF
. | TRBJ2-1 | TRBD2 | TRBV19 | TGTGCCAGTAGTACCCTCGGGGCGGGGGGCGAAGTAGAGCAGTTCTTC | CASSTLGAGGEVEQFF
. | TRBJ1-1 | TRBD1 | TRBV5-1 | TGCGCCAGCAGCCTGGGACAGGGGGCTTTCATGAACACTGAAGCTTTCTTT | CASSLGQGAFMNTEAFF
once | TRBJ1-1 | TRBD1 | TRBV27 | TGTGCCAGCAGTTCGTCTTACAGGGGGCCTGAAGCTTTCTTT | CASSSSYRGPEAFF
. | TRBJ2-3 | TRBD2 | TRBV29-1 | TGCAGCGCTCCCAGACTAGCGGGGGGACCAGATACGCAGTATTTT | CSAPRLAGGPDTQYF
. | TRBJ1-5 | TRBD1 | TRBV19 | TGTGCCAGTACCATCACAGGACAGGGGAATCGGCCCCAGCATTTT | CASTITGQGNRPQHF
. | TRBJ2-1 | TRBD2 | TRBV7-3 | TGTGCCAGCAGCTCCTTACTAGCGGGGGGGCTGGTGAATGAGCAGTTCTTC | CASSSLLAGGLVNEQFF
. | TRBJ1-6 | . | TRBV7-8 | TGTGCCAGCAGCCCTGACATTTTCTATTCACCCCTCCACTTT | CASSPDIFYSPLHF
. | TRBJ2-3 | TRBD1 | TRBV5-1 | TGCGCCAGCAGCTTATCGGACAGGGGGTCAGATACGCAGTATTTT | CASSLSDRGSDTQYF
once | TRBJ1-5 | . | TRBV5-5 | TGTGCCAGCAGCCTGGGGCACATGGTAAATGAACCCCAGCATTTT | CASSLGHMVNEPQHF
. | TRBJ2-3 | TRBD2 | TRBV10-3 | TGTGCCATCTCCCGAGGACTAGCGGGGGGAACAGATACGCAGTATTTT | CAISRGLAGGTDTQYF
. | TRBJ1-6 | TRBD1 | TRBV6-5 | TGTGCCAGCAGTTATGGGCAGGGGGCTAGGCTTTCACCCCTCCACTTT | CASSYGQGARLSPLHF